This T cell receptor (beta chain) was obtained from a study of blood T cell repertoires in COVID-19. For the study at large: There were acute and convalescent COVID-19 samples, and they came from the United States, Italy and Spain. From T cells, B-cell-depleted T cells, or PBMCs came the material, which was cDNA or gDNA.

Trimming stripped 0 bases from V and 6 bases from J, with 10 bases between. This CDR3 contains 13 residues. From germline, CDR1 is SGHRS and CDR2 YFSETQ. Original analysis: Scientists estimated how many nucleated cells there were by amplifying reference gene primers. TCRdb's copy holds only in-frame clones and misses some; the assay was immunoSEQ multiplex PCR. The V and J calls and clone size come from that table; D and trimming were worked out from the DNA. The table includes 100,000 to 150,000 clones, roughly 83% detected once. The specimen sequenced was peripheral blood. The clonotype comes from a woman aged 25 to 39 who had recovered from COVID-19. The chain recombines TRBV5-1 with TRBJ2-7, with D perhaps matching TRBD1 (5 bases). The CDR3 DNA follows: TGCGCCAGCAGCTTGGAGGGGTTGAGCGAGCAGTACTTC. Amino acid sequence: CASSLEGLSEQYF.